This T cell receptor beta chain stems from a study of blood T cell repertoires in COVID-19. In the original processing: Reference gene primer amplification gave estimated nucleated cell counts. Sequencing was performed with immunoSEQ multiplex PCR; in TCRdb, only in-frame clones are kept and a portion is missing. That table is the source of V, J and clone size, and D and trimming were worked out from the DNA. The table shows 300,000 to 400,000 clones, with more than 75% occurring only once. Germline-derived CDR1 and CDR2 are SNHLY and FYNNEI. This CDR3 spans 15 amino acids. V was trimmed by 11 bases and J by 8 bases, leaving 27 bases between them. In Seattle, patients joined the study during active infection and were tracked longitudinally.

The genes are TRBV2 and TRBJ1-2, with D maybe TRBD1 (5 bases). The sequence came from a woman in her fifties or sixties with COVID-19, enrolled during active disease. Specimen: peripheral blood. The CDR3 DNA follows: TGTGCCGGAAAGAACTGGGGGGGACCGCTGGAGGGCTACACCTTC. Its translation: CAGKNWGGPLEGYTF.